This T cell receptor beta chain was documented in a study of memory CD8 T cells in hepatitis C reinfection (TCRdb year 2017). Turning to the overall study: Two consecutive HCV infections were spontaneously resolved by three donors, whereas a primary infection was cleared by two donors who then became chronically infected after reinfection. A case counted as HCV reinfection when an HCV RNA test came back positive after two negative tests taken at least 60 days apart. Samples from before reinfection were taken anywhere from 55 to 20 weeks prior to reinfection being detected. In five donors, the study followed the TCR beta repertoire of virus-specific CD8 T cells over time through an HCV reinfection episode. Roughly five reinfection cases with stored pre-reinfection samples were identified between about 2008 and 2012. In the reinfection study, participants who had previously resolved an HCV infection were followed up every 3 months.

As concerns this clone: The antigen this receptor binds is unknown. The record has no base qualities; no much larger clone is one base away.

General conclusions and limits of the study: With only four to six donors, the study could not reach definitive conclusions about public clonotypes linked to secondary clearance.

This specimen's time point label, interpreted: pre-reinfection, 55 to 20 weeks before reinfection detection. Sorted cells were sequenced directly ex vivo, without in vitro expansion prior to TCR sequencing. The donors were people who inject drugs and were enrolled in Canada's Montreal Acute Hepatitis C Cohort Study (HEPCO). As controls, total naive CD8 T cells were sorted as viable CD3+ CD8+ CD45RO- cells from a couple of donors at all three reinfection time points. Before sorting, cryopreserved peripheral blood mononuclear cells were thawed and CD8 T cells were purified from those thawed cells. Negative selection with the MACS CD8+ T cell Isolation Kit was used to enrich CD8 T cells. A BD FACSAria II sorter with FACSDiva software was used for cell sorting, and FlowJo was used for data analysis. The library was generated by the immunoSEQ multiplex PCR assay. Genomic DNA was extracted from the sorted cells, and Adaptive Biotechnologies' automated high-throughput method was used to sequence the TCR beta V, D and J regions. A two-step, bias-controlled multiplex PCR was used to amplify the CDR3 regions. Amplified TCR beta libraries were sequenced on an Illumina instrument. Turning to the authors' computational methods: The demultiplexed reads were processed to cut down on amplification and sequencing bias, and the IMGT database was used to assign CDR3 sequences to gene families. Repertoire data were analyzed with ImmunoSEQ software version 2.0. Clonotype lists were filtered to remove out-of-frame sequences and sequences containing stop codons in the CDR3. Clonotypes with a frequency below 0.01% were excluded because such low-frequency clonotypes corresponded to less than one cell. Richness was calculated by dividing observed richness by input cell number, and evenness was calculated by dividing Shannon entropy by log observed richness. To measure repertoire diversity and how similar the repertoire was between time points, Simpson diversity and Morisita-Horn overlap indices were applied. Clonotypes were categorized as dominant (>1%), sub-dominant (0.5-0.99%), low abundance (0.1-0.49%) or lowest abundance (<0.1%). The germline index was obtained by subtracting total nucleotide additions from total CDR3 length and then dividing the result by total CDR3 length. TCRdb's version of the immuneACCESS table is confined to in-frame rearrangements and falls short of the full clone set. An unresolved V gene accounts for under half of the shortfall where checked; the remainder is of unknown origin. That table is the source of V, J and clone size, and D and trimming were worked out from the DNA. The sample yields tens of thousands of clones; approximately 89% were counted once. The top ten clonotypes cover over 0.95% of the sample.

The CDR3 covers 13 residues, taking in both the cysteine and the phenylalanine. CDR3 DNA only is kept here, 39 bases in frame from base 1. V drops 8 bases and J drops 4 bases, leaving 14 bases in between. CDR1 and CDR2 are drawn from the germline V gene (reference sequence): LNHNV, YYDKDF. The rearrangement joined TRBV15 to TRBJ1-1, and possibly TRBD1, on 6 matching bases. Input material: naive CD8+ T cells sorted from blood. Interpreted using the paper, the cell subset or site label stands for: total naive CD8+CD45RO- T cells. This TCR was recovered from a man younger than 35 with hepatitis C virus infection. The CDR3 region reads CATYRGEGTEAFF. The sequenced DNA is TGTGCCACCTATAGGGGGGAGGGCACTGAAGCTTTCTTT.